These T cell receptor beta chains were read from a single sample in a study of blood T cell repertoires in COVID-19. Sequencing used immunoSEQ multiplex PCR; TCRdb keeps in-frame clones, though not all of them. The repertoire consists of 250,000 to 300,000 clones, with 70% to 90% occurring once and the leading ten covering 9.5% to 12%. Input material: peripheral blood. Receptors originate from a woman aged 70-85 years with acute or convalescent COVID-19. The CDR3 runs from the conserved cysteine through the conserved F or W. Each record gives: D gene, J gene, V gene, clone size, CDR3 protein, CDR3 DNA. D genes are given only for firm matches. Clone sizes are given selectively: once, few, many, or a class where the clone is expanded.

d_gene: TRBD1; j_gene: TRBJ1-1; v_gene: TRBV19; abundance: NA; CDR3aa: CASSSPGQGRAFF; CDR3nt: TGTGCCAGTAGTTCCCCGGGACAGGGGAGGGCTTTCTTT
d_gene: NA; j_gene: TRBJ1-6; v_gene: TRBV3-1/TRBV3-2; abundance: once; CDR3aa: CASSLRNSPLHF; CDR3nt: TGTGCCAGCAGCCTTCGTAATTCACCCCTCCACTTT
d_gene: TRBD1; j_gene: TRBJ1-5; v_gene: TRBV20-1; abundance: once; CDR3aa: CSASKGQGLGQPQHF; CDR3nt: TGCAGTGCTAGTAAGGGACAGGGGCTCGGGCAGCCCCAGCATTTT
d_gene: TRBD1; j_gene: TRBJ2-1; v_gene: TRBV5-4; abundance: NA; CDR3aa: CASSRDSGSYNEQFF; CDR3nt: TGTGCCAGCAGCCGGGACAGTGGATCCTACAATGAGCAGTTCTTC
d_gene: NA; j_gene: TRBJ1-5; v_gene: TRBV4-1; abundance: NA; CDR3aa: CASSQDQGDQPQHF; CDR3nt: TGCGCCAGCAGCCAAGATCAAGGGGATCAGCCCCAGCATTTT
d_gene: TRBD2; j_gene: TRBJ2-2; v_gene: TRBV2; abundance: NA; CDR3aa: CASRGNSGGANTGELFF; CDR3nt: TGTGCCAGCAGAGGTAATAGCGGGGGAGCGAACACCGGGGAGCTGTTTTTT
d_gene: NA; j_gene: TRBJ2-7; v_gene: TRBV6-5; abundance: NA; CDR3aa: CASSSLAGSSYEQYF; CDR3nt: TGTGCCAGCAGTTCCCTGGCGGGGAGTTCCTACGAGCAGTACTTC
d_gene: TRBD2; j_gene: TRBJ2-1; v_gene: TRBV6-5; abundance: NA; CDR3aa: CASRLTSGGAGPFF; CDR3nt: TGTGCCAGCAGATTGACTAGCGGGGGGGCCGGGCCGTTCTTC
d_gene: NA; j_gene: TRBJ1-6; v_gene: TRBV2; abundance: NA; CDR3aa: CASSEGVRVLHF; CDR3nt: TGTGCCAGCAGTGAAGGAGTGCGAGTCCTCCACTTT
d_gene: NA; j_gene: TRBJ1-6; v_gene: TRBV6-5; abundance: once; CDR3aa: CASSSNGRGSPLHF; CDR3nt: TGTGCCAGTAGTTCCAACGGACGGGGTTCACCCCTCCACTTT
d_gene: NA; j_gene: TRBJ1-5; v_gene: TRBV19; abundance: NA; CDR3aa: CASSNQGNQPQHF; CDR3nt: TGTGCCAGTAGTAACCAGGGAAATCAGCCCCAGCATTTT
d_gene: TRBD1; j_gene: TRBJ1-2; v_gene: TRBV13; abundance: NA; CDR3aa: CAGGTGRFGYTF; CDR3nt: TGTGCCGGAGGGACAGGGAGGTTTGGCTACACCTTC
d_gene: NA; j_gene: TRBJ1-2; v_gene: TRBV7-3; abundance: many; CDR3aa: CASSLQGALDTGYTF; CDR3nt: TGTGCCAGCAGCTTACAAGGTGCCCTGGACACTGGCTACACCTTC
d_gene: NA; j_gene: TRBJ2-3; v_gene: TRBV6-2/TRBV6-3; abundance: once; CDR3aa: CASSRGTYTDTQYF; CDR3nt: TGTGCCAGCAGCCGGGGGACTTACACAGATACGCAGTATTTT
d_gene: NA; j_gene: TRBJ1-5; v_gene: TRBV2; abundance: NA; CDR3aa: CASSPGGTNQPQHF; CDR3nt: TGTGCCAGCAGTCCGGGGGGGACCAATCAGCCCCAGCATTTT
d_gene: NA; j_gene: TRBJ1-4; v_gene: TRBV3-1/TRBV3-2; abundance: NA; CDR3aa: CASSQGAVEKLFF; CDR3nt: TGTGCCAGCAGCCAGGGGGCGGTTGAAAAACTGTTTTTT
d_gene: TRBD1; j_gene: TRBJ2-3; v_gene: TRBV27; abundance: NA; CDR3aa: CASSLEPVGTGATDTQYF; CDR3nt: TGTGCCAGCAGTTTAGAGCCAGTCGGGACAGGGGCAACAGATACGCAGTATTTT
d_gene: TRBD1; j_gene: TRBJ1-6; v_gene: TRBV3-1/TRBV3-2; abundance: NA; CDR3aa: CASSQRDSNNSPLHF; CDR3nt: TGTGCCAGCAGCCAGCGGGACAGCAACAATTCACCCCTCCACTTT
d_gene: TRBD1; j_gene: TRBJ1-1; v_gene: TRBV5-1; abundance: NA; CDR3aa: CASSLNGQGSTEAFF; CDR3nt: TGCGCCAGCAGCTTAAATGGACAGGGGAGCACTGAAGCTTTCTTT
d_gene: TRBD1; j_gene: TRBJ1-5; v_gene: TRBV30; abundance: few; CDR3aa: CAWKGQGGQPQHF; CDR3nt: TGTGCCTGGAAGGGACAGGGAGGACAGCCCCAGCATTTT
d_gene: NA; j_gene: TRBJ1-6; v_gene: TRBV28; abundance: NA; CDR3aa: CASREQDGRANSPLHF; CDR3nt: TGTGCCAGCAGGGAACAGGACGGAAGGGCCAATTCACCCCTCCACTTT
d_gene: TRBD1; j_gene: TRBJ1-1; v_gene: TRBV6-5; abundance: NA; CDR3aa: CASTKGGITEAFF; CDR3nt: TGTGCCAGCACTAAAGGGGGCATAACGGAAGCTTTCTTT
d_gene: TRBD2; j_gene: TRBJ2-5; v_gene: TRBV2; abundance: NA; CDR3aa: CASNLAGGNGETQYF; CDR3nt: TGTGCCAGCAACTTAGCGGGGGGGAACGGGGAGACCCAGTACTTC
d_gene: TRBD1; j_gene: TRBJ1-5; v_gene: TRBV6-6; abundance: NA; CDR3aa: CASSYAIQGGQPQHF; CDR3nt: TGTGCCAGCAGTTACGCGATACAGGGGGGACAGCCCCAGCATTTT
d_gene: TRBD2; j_gene: TRBJ2-3; v_gene: TRBV4-1; abundance: NA; CDR3aa: CASTTTRGGRDTQYF; CDR3nt: TGCGCCAGCACAACAACGCGGGGGGGGCGGGATACGCAGTATTTT